Below, 18 T cell receptor beta chains from the same sample are listed, as sequenced in a study of cytomegalovirus exposure and HLA in healthy donors. 60 Vbeta and 13 Jbeta primers were used in PCR. Produced via immunoSEQ multiplex PCR; TCRdb's table is partial and in-frame only. Of roughly 200,000 clones listed, just over 75% were seen once; the top ten hold around 2.9%. Sequencing was carried out using PBMCs. The receptors were sampled from an older woman in good health and CMV-seropositive.

J is TRBJ2-2 and V is TRBV19; D perhaps matches TRBD2 (5 bases). Trimming left V 1 base short and J 4 bases short, with 13 bases between. Looked up from germline, CDR1 is LNHDA and CDR2 is SQIVND (reference sequence). CDR3 length equals 16 residues. CDR3 bases: TGTGCCAGTAGTATAGGCAGTGCCCGGGGCACCGGGGAGCTGTTTTTT. Residues: CASSIGSARGTGELFF.

The chain employs TRBV6-5 and TRBJ2-7; D might be TRBD2 (7 bases). V lost 6 bases to trimming and J lost 2 bases, with 14 bases between them. This CDR3 contains 14 residues. The germline CDR1 and CDR2 sequences are MNHEY and SVGAGI. In nucleotides, the CDR3 is TGTGCCAGCAGGGGGGGGACATCGGCCTACGAGCAGTACTTC. This encodes CASRGGTSAYEQYF.

J is TRBJ2-7 and V is TRBV5-1; the match to TRBD1 covers 8 bases. The junction had 5 bases not matched to a gene; V was cut back by 0 bases and J by 3 bases. This CDR3 has 15 amino acids. Germline CDR1 reads SGHRS; CDR2 reads YFSETQ. This CDR3 reads CASSLEGQGIYEQYF. The CDR3 bases are TGCGCCAGCAGCTTGGAAGGACAGGGAATCTACGAGCAGTACTTC.

The chain recombines TRBV30 with TRBJ1-5; 9 bases line up with TRBD1. This CDR3 has 16 residues. Losses at the gene ends were 1 base for V and 2 bases for J; bases not matched to a gene: 6. Germline CDR1 reads GTSNPN; CDR2 reads SVGIG (reference sequence). The CDR3 protein is CAWSAGTGMGNQPQHF. The CDR3 nucleotides are TGTGCCTGGAGTGCCGGGACAGGGATGGGCAATCAGCCCCAGCATTTT.

In this sample, this clone turned up a few times. The V gene is TRBV4-3, the J gene TRBJ2-3, with D possibly being TRBD2 (7 bases). This CDR3 contains 16 residues. Looked up from germline, CDR1 is LGHNA and CDR2 is YSLEER. Trimming took off 0 bases at V and 6 bases at J, with 16 bases between the two ends. DNA for the CDR3: TGCGCCAGCAGCCAAGATGTGGGACGGGGGGCGGATACGCAGTATTTT. This codes for CASSQDVGRGADTQYF.

J is TRBJ1-1 and V is TRBV18; 7 bases line up with TRBD1. J was trimmed by 1 base and V by 0 bases; bases with no gene match: 2. Germline V lookup: CDR1 KGHSH, CDR2 LQKENI. The CDR3 has 15 residues. The CDR3: CASSPPGQPNTEAFF. CDR3 DNA sequence: TGTGCCAGCTCACCACCGGGACAGCCGAACACTGAAGCTTTCTTT.

This chain links TRBV7-2 with TRBJ2-5; D uncertain. Germline V gene sequence: CDR1 SGHTA, CDR2 FQGNSA. The CDR3 covers 12 residues. The ends were cut back, 2 bases at V and 1 base at J, with 2 bases in the middle. The CDR3 loop reads CASSLLQETQYF. CDR3 bases: TGTGCCAGCAGCTTACTCCAAGAGACCCAGTACTTC.

V and J are TRBV7-9 and TRBJ1-5, with 8 bases aligning to TRBD1. CDR1 and CDR2 from the germline V gene are SEHNR and FQNEAQ (reference sequence). This CDR3 is 15 amino acids long. Unmatched junction bases numbered 11, after V lost 6 bases and J lost 7 bases. CDR3 coding DNA: TGTGCCAGCAGTCAAGGCGGACAGGGTGGACAGCCCCAGCATTTT. It is translated as CASSQGGQGGQPQHF.

This clone was seen only a few times. This chain uses TRBV19 with TRBJ2-6; 7 nucleotides match TRBD1. The germline V gene has CDR1 LNHDA and CDR2 SQIVND (reference sequence). V lost 4 bases and J lost 0; bases outside the gene matches: 3. There are 16 residues in the CDR3. CDR3 sequence reads: CASSKRDSSGANVLTF. In DNA form, the CDR3 reads TGTGCCAGTAGTAAACGGGACAGCTCTGGGGCCAACGTCCTGACTTTC. The whole variable domain, remainder taken from reference TRBV19 and TRBJ2-6, is DGGITQSPKYLFRKEGQNVTLSCEQNLNHDAMYWYRQDPGQGLRLIYYSQIVNDFQKGDIAEGYSVSREKKESFPLTVTSAQKNPTAFYLCASSKRDSSGANVLTFGAGSRLTVL.

CDR3 region: CASATGTSRTGTQYF. The CDR3 region has the DNA TGCGCCAGCGCTACCGGGACTAGCAGGACCGGGACGCAGTACTTC. The chain links TRBV5-1 to TRBJ2-7; TRBD2 matches 9 bases. With 7 bases clipped from V and 9 bases from J, the junction kept 17 bases outside the gene matches. The CDR3 runs to 15 residues. Per germline, CDR1 SGHRS and CDR2 YFSETQ.

J is TRBJ2-7 and V is TRBV6-1; the match to TRBD1 covers 11 bases. This CDR3 spans 15 amino acids. V was pared by 3 bases and J by 2 bases, with 3 bases of the junction left unmatched. From germline, CDR1 is MNHNS and CDR2 SASEGT. CDR3 DNA: TGTGCCAGCAGTGACCAGGACAGGGGGCCCTACGAGCAGTACTTC. Its translation: CASSDQDRGPYEQYF.

The chain is built from TRBV10-1 and TRBJ1-2; 9 nucleotides agree with TRBD1. This CDR3 is 14 amino acids long. Trimming removed 6 bases from V and 2 bases from J; junction bases left unmatched: 4. CDR1 WNHNN and CDR2 SYGVQD come from the germline V gene (reference sequence). CDR3 protein: CASSLTGGNYGYTF. The DNA for the CDR3 is TGCGCCAGCAGCTTAACAGGGGGCAACTATGGCTACACCTTC.

The chain is built from TRBV6-5 and TRBJ2-7; D is possibly TRBD1 (7 bases). Germline lookup yields CDR1 MNHEY and CDR2 SVGAGI. The V gene lost 0 bases and the J gene lost 1 base, with 13 bases spanning the gap. CDR3 length: 16 amino acids. CDR3 nucleotide sequence: TGTGCCAGCAGTTACTCGAAATCAGGGGGGTCCTACGAGCAGTACTTC. The encoded protein is CASSYSKSGGSYEQYF.

The rearrangement links TRBV7-9 to TRBJ2-1; 10 positions match TRBD2. The germline V gene encodes CDR1 SEHNR and CDR2 FQNEAQ (reference sequence). V lost 0 bases to trimming and J lost 10 bases; unmatched junction nucleotides: 9. The CDR3 contains 16 residues. The CDR3 coding sequence is TGTGCCAGCAGCTTAGCCGGGCTAGCGGGGGCTCAGGAGCAGTTCTTC. Protein: CASSLAGLAGAQEQFF.

The chain has TRBV19 and TRBJ2-3; a weak D match, TRBD1 (6 bases). V lost 7 bases and J lost 0, with 17 bases in between. Germline CDR1 is LNHDA and CDR2 is SQIVND (reference sequence). The CDR3 consists of 16 residues. The CDR3 loop reads CASTNLGATSTDTQYF. CDR3 DNA: TGTGCCAGTACAAACCTGGGGGCAACTAGCACAGATACGCAGTATTTT.

This chain connects TRBV11-2 to TRBJ2-7, with 7 bases fitting TRBD1. The CDR3 spans 14 residues. Germline V lookup: CDR1 SGHAT, CDR2 FQNNGV. The ends lost 5 bases at V and 2 bases at J; junction bases unmatched: 6. The CDR3 loop is CASSLRQGTYEQYF. The CDR3 coding sequence is TGTGCCAGCAGCCTCCGACAGGGTACCTACGAGCAGTACTTC.

The CDR3 spells CASSMGPRQGYEQYF. CDR3 DNA: TGTGCCAGTAGTATGGGCCCTAGACAGGGCTACGAGCAGTACTTC. J is TRBJ2-7 and V is TRBV19; the match to TRBD1 covers 7 bases. V was pared by 3 bases and J by 3 bases, with 8 bases of the junction left unmatched. CDR3 length equals 15 residues. CDR1 and CDR2 from the germline V gene are LNHDA and SQIVND (reference sequence).

The chain couples TRBV7-9 to TRBJ2-3; D remains unclear. V lost 3 bases and J 4 bases, leaving 8 bases between the germline ends. The CDR3 is 13 amino acids. The V gene's germline CDR1 is SEHNR and CDR2 FQNEAQ (reference sequence). CDR3 protein: CASSLAGSDTQYF. The CDR3 region has the DNA TGTGCCAGCAGCTTGGCAGGATCAGATACGCAGTATTTT. Drawing the rest from reference TRBV7-9 and TRBJ2-3, the complete variable domain is DTGVSQNPRHKITKRGQNVTFRCDPISEHNRLYWYRQTLGQGPEFLTYFQNEAQLEKSRLLSDRFSAERPKGSFSTLEIQRTEQGDSAMYLCASSLAGSDTQYFGPGTRLTVL.